This TCR beta chain was found in a study of T cell responses to AZD1222 COVID-19 vaccine. Sequencing was performed with immunoSEQ multiplex PCR; in TCRdb, only in-frame clones are kept and a portion is missing. The top ten clones hold around 10% of a sample with some 81,000 clones, 85% to 95% of them seen once. The V end was cut by 1 base, the J end by 0 bases, with 4 bases between. Germline CDR1 reads MNHEY; CDR2 reads SMNVEV (reference sequence). The CDR3 has 15 amino acids. The origin of this receptor is an adult who received the AZD1222 COVID-19 vaccine. The specimen was peripheral blood, collected 28 days after the second AZD1222 dose. The chain recombines TRBV27 with TRBJ2-6; D is uncertain. This chain's CDR3 is CASSLFASGANVLTF. The CDR3 nucleotides are TGTGCCAGCAGTTTATTCGCCTCTGGGGCCAACGTCCTGACTTTC.